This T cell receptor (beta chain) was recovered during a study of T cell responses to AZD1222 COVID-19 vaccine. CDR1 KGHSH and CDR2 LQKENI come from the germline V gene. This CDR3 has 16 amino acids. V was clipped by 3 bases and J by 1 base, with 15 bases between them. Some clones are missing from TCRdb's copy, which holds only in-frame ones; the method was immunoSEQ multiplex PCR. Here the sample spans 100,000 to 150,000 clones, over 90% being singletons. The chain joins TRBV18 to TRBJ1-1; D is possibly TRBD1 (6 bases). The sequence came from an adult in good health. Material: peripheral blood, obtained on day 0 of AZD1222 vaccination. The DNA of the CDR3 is TGTGCCAGCTCACCTCTTGGGTGGGGGCAGAACACTGAAGCTTTCTTT. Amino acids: CASSPLGWGQNTEAFF.